Following are 32 T cell receptor beta chains from one sample sequenced in a study of cytotoxic CD8 clonotypes in ibrutinib-treated CLL. Sequenced by immunoSEQ multiplex PCR; TCRdb stores in-frame clones only, minus some. Of about 29,000 clones listed, about 78% were seen once; the top ten hold 51%. Sequencing was performed on PBMCs, taken after 36 months of ibrutinib treatment. The receptor set was obtained from a human donor with chronic lymphocytic leukemia.

The rearrangement links TRBV5-1 to TRBJ2-1; 13 bases are a match to TRBD2. J was trimmed by 5 bases and V by 4 bases; bases with no gene match: 6. The germline CDR1 and CDR2 sequences are SGHRS and YFSETQ. CDR3 size: 16 residues. The CDR3 protein is CASSQGLAGVNNEQFF. As DNA, the CDR3 is TGCGCCAGCAGCCAAGGACTAGCGGGGGTTAACAATGAGCAGTTCTTC.

The rearrangement uses TRBV6-5 and TRBJ1-4, with D uncertain. Germline V gene lookup returns CDR1 MNHEY and CDR2 SVGAGI. V lost 2 bases and J lost 0, with 7 bases in between. The CDR3 contains 15 residues. DNA of the CDR3: TGTGCCAGCAGTTACAGGGTGGCAACTAATGAAAAACTGTTTTTT. Residues: CASSYRVATNEKLFF.

The chain links TRBV27 to TRBJ2-3; TRBD1 is a possible D gene (6 bases). CDR1 and CDR2 from the germline V gene are MNHEY and SMNVEV (reference sequence). This CDR3 spans 12 amino acids. Trimming cost V 5 bases and J 6 bases, with 9 bases left between them. CDR3 sequence (DNA): TGTGCCAGCAGTCCTCAGGGGGATACGCAGTATTTT. Residues: CASSPQGDTQYF.

V and J are TRBV6-5 and TRBJ2-7, with D perhaps TRBD2 (6 bases). This CDR3 is 15 amino acids long. V shed 6 bases and J shed 0 bases, with 15 bases lying between them. Per the germline V gene, CDR1 is MNHEY and CDR2 is SVGAGI. CDR3 region: CASRPGLLSSYEQYF. The CDR3 coding sequence is TGTGCCAGCAGACCGGGACTCCTGAGCTCCTACGAGCAGTACTTC.

This chain's CDR3 is CASSLGPRGGGSSPLHF. The CDR3 bases are TGCGCCAGCAGCTTAGGGCCAAGGGGAGGAGGCAGCTCACCCCTCCACTTT. The chain has TRBV5-1 and TRBJ1-6; TRBD1 is a possible D gene (5 bases). The CDR3 loop spans 17 amino acids. In germline, CDR1 is SGHRS, CDR2 YFSETQ. The V and J ends lost 2 bases and 10 bases respectively, with 22 bases between them. Based on the CDR3 plus reference TRBV5-1 and TRBJ1-6, the full variable domain is KAGVTQTPRYLIKTRGQQVTLSCSPISGHRSVSWYQQTPGQGLQFLFEYFSETQRNKGNFPGRFSGRQFSNSRSEMNVSTLELGDSALYLCASSLGPRGGGSSPLHFGNGTRLTVT.

The V call is TRBV4-2, the J call TRBJ1-5; 8 bases are a match to TRBD1. This CDR3 contains 14 residues. V lost 3 bases, J lost 7 bases, and 5 bases stayed unmatched. Germline loops: CDR1 LGHNA, CDR2 YNFKEQ. The CDR3 loop is CASSHRTGSQPQHF. The CDR3 DNA reads as TGTGCCAGCAGCCACAGGACAGGGAGCCAGCCCCAGCATTTT.

The chain recombines TRBV11-2 with TRBJ2-5; either TRBD1 or TRBD2 may fit D (5 bases each). V gave up 0 bases and J gave up 0 bases, with 11 bases separating them. Germline V gene data show CDR1 as SGHAT and CDR2 as FQNNGV. The CDR3 length is 16 residues. DNA of the CDR3: TGTGCCAGCAGCTTAGAGGGACGGATGTACCAAGAGACCCAGTACTTC. Residues: CASSLEGRMYQETQYF.

The V gene is TRBV18, the J gene TRBJ1-2, with 7 bases matching TRBD1. The CDR3 spans 12 residues. Germline CDR1 KGHSH, CDR2 LQKENI. V shed 3 bases and J 7 bases; nucleotides not matched to a gene: 2. CDR3 in DNA: TGTGCCAGCTCACCGCGGGACAGTGGCTACACCTTC. As protein: CASSPRDSGYTF.

This clone was seen only a few times. This chain connects TRBV13 to TRBJ2-7; TRBD1 might be the D (6 bases). The V end lost 5 bases, the J end lost 0 bases, and 11 bases lay between the germline ends. CDR1 is PRHDT, CDR2 FYEKMQ, per germline (reference sequence). The CDR3 is 14 residues long. The CDR3 DNA sequence: TGTGCCAGCAGCATTACAGGGTTCTCCTACGAGCAGTACTTC. This translates into CASSITGFSYEQYF.

The genes are TRBV9 and TRBJ2-3; 12 nucleotides match TRBD2. Germline V gene sequence: CDR1 SGDLS, CDR2 YYNGEE. The CDR3 has 17 residues. V shed 0 bases, J shed 4 bases, and the junction held 6 bases outside the gene matches. This chain's CDR3 is CASSVGELAGGPDTQYF. As DNA, the CDR3 is TGTGCCAGCAGCGTAGGGGAGCTAGCGGGGGGGCCAGATACGCAGTATTTT.

The chain carries TRBV9 and TRBJ1-4; unclear D gene. Looked up from germline, CDR1 is SGDLS and CDR2 is YYNGEE. The CDR3 covers 14 residues. Trimming left V 5 bases short and J 4 bases short, with 12 bases between. For the CDR3, the DNA is TGTGCCAGCAGTCGAAGCAACCATAATGAAAAACTGTTTTTT. It encodes CASSRSNHNEKLFF.

This chain connects TRBV4-1 to TRBJ1-6; D unclear. There are 19 residues in the CDR3. CDR1 and CDR2 (germline): MGHRA, YSYEKL. V was trimmed by 1 base and J by 0 bases, leaving 16 bases between them. The CDR3 DNA follows: TGCGCCAGCAGCCAAGTTCCGGAGACTGCCAGCTCCTATAATTCACCCCTCCACTTT. It yields the protein CASSQVPETASSYNSPLHF.

The V gene is TRBV6-5, the J gene TRBJ1-2, with TRBD1 matching over 10 bases. Germline assignment: CDR1 MNHEY and CDR2 SVGAGI. The V segment lost 0 bases and the J segment 8 bases; nucleotides outside the gene matches: 6. The CDR3 spans 15 residues. CDR3 nucleotide sequence: TGTGCCAGCAGTTACTCGACAGGGGGCGCGGGCGGCTACACCTTC. This translates into CASSYSTGGAGGYTF.

The chain combines TRBV4-1 with TRBJ2-1; D gene unclear. Per the germline V gene, CDR1 is MGHRA and CDR2 is YSYEKL. V was clipped by 1 base and J by 4 bases, with 14 bases between them. The CDR3 has 16 residues. The DNA for the CDR3 is TGCGCCAGCAGCCAAGGGCTCCGACGAGCGTACAATGAGCAGTTCTTC. This sequence encodes CASSQGLRRAYNEQFF.

This chain uses TRBV2 with TRBJ2-2, with a possible D match to TRBD1 (6 bases). The CDR3 has 13 residues. The germline V gene encodes CDR1 SNHLY and CDR2 FYNNEI. V lost 4 bases and J lost 4, with 7 bases in between. DNA for the CDR3: TGTGCCAGCAGTGCAGGGGTCACCGGGGAGCTGTTTTTT. Translating gives CASSAGVTGELFF.

The chain is built from TRBV5-6 and TRBJ1-2; D perhaps matches TRBD1 (6 bases). V shed 0 bases and J shed 4 bases, with 10 bases lying between them. CDR3 length equals 14 residues. Germline CDR1 is SGHDT and CDR2 is YYEEEE. The CDR3 loop is CASSLDRVGYGYTF. As DNA, the CDR3 is TGTGCCAGCAGCTTGGACAGGGTGGGCTATGGCTACACCTTC.

This chain joins TRBV9 and TRBJ2-7, with 13 positions matching TRBD2. Trimming took 3 bases from V and 3 from J; bases not matched to a gene: 3. CDR1 and CDR2 (germline): SGDLS, YYNGEE. The CDR3 contains 15 residues. As DNA, the CDR3 is TGTGCCAGCAGCGCCGGGACTAGCGGGGTCTACGAGCAGTACTTC. Its protein product is CASSAGTSGVYEQYF.

The J gene is TRBJ2-3, the V gene TRBV7-9; no firm D call. V lost 1 base to trimming and J lost 3 bases, with 2 bases between them. The CDR3 has 12 amino acids. Germline assignment: CDR1 SEHNR and CDR2 FQNEAQ (reference sequence). The CDR3 DNA follows: TGTGCCAGCAGCTTAGAAACAGATACGCAGTATTTT. This translates into CASSLETDTQYF.

V is TRBV18 and J is TRBJ2-5, with 8 bases that match TRBD1. The CDR3 spans 15 residues. The V segment lost 3 bases and the J segment 5 bases; nucleotides outside the gene matches: 8. CDR1 and CDR2 from the germline V gene are KGHSH and LQKENI. This CDR3 reads CASSPPRGLRETQYF. The CDR3 nucleotides are TGTGCCAGCTCACCGCCCAGGGGGCTTCGGGAGACCCAGTACTTC.

V is TRBV4-2 and J is TRBJ2-2; D may be TRBD2 (5 bases). Germline assignment: CDR1 LGHNA and CDR2 YNFKEQ. The CDR3 runs to 12 residues. V lost 5 bases and J lost 5, with 6 bases in between. CDR3: CASSGGTGELFF. DNA of the CDR3: TGTGCCAGCAGCGGAGGAACCGGGGAGCTGTTTTTT.

The chain couples TRBV5-4 to TRBJ2-7, with D possibly matching TRBD1 (6 bases). V was cut by 3 bases and J by 6 bases, with 10 bases left in between. This CDR3 spans 12 amino acids. CDR1 SGHNT and CDR2 YYREEE come from the germline V gene (reference sequence). The CDR3 here is CASSSTGIEQYF. CDR3 nucleotides: TGTGCCAGCAGCTCGACAGGTATCGAGCAGTACTTC.

The chain couples TRBV4-3 to TRBJ1-2; D is unclear. The CDR3 extends over 16 amino acids. The V end lost 0 bases, the J end lost 7 bases, and 18 bases lay between the germline ends. Germline V gene sequence: CDR1 LGHNA, CDR2 YSLEER. As DNA, the CDR3 is TGCGCCAGCAGCCAAGATACCCCAGCCCCACTCGGTGGCTACACCTTC. It is translated as CASSQDTPAPLGGYTF.

This clone was counted once. The genes are TRBV5-6 and TRBJ1-2, with D unclear. Germline V lookup: CDR1 SGHDT, CDR2 YYEEEE. The CDR3 has 15 amino acids. Trimming shortened V by 0 bases and J by 6 bases, and 15 bases separated the two germline ends. The CDR3 spells CASSLEAVVLNGYTF. For the CDR3, the DNA is TGTGCCAGCAGCTTGGAAGCGGTTGTCTTGAATGGCTACACCTTC.

The V and J genes are TRBV6-5 and TRBJ2-1; the D is unclear. V gave up 5 bases and J gave up 12 bases, with 17 bases separating them. The V gene's germline CDR1 is MNHEY and CDR2 SVGAGI. CDR3 length: 13 residues. This CDR3 is CASSPGNEIMQFF. As DNA, the CDR3 is TGTGCCAGCAGTCCCGGAAACGAAATCATGCAGTTCTTC.

The CDR3 nucleotides read TGTGCCAGCTCACCCTCGATACAGGGGAACACTGAAGCTTTCTTT. Amino acids: CASSPSIQGNTEAFF. The chain combines TRBV18 with TRBJ1-1, with a tentative D call TRBD1 (6 bases). V gave up 3 bases and J gave up 1 base, with 12 bases separating them. This CDR3 has 15 amino acids. Germline V CDR1 and CDR2: KGHSH, LQKENI. Together with reference TRBV18 and TRBJ1-1, the CDR3 gives the full variable domain: NAGVMQNPRHLVRRRGQEARLRCSPMKGHSHVYWYRQLPEEGLKFMVYLQKENIIDESGMPKERFSAEFPKEGPSILRIQQVVRGDSAAYFCASSPSIQGNTEAFFGQGTRLTVV.

This chain links TRBV19 with TRBJ2-1; D unclear. The CDR3 loop spans 14 amino acids. Germline CDR1 and CDR2: LNHDA and SQIVND (reference sequence). The V end lost 1 base, the J end lost 7 bases, and 11 bases lay between the germline ends. CDR3 in amino acids: CASSIGQVENEQFF. The CDR3 bases are TGTGCCAGTAGTATAGGGCAGGTAGAGAATGAGCAGTTCTTC.

The chain is built from TRBV6-1 and TRBJ1-1; the D is unclear. The germline CDR1 and CDR2 sequences are MNHNS and SASEGT. Trimming cost V 1 base and J 0 bases, with 18 bases left between them. The CDR3 spans 18 residues. The CDR3 here is CASSEVMDGGGLNTEAFF. CDR3 DNA sequence: TGTGCCAGCAGTGAAGTGATGGATGGAGGTGGACTGAACACTGAAGCTTTCTTT.

The chain is built from TRBV7-8 and TRBJ1-5, with D possibly matching TRBD1 (6 bases). The CDR3 runs 15 residues. CDR1 is SGHVS, CDR2 FQNEAQ, per germline. Trimming left V 4 bases short and J 6 bases short, with 16 bases between. The CDR3: CASSSEAGASQPQHF. CDR3 DNA sequence: TGTGCCAGCAGCTCAGAGGCAGGGGCTAGTCAGCCCCAGCATTTT. The whole variable domain, remainder taken from reference TRBV7-8 and TRBJ1-5, is GAGVSQSPRYKVAKRGQDVALRCDPISGHVSLFWYQQALGQGPEFLTYFQNEAQLDKSGLPSDRFFAERPEGSVSTLKIQRTQQEDSAVYLCASSSEAGASQPQHFGDGTRLSIL.

The chain is built from TRBV4-1 and TRBJ2-2; tentatively, D is TRBD2 (6 bases). The CDR3 is made up of 18 amino acids. CDR1 and CDR2 (germline): MGHRA, YSYEKL. Trimming took off 2 bases at V and 0 bases at J, with 16 bases between the two ends. The CDR3 sequence: CASSQPLATPANTGELFF. The CDR3 DNA reads TGCGCCAGCAGCCAACCTCTAGCGACACCCGCGAACACCGGGGAGCTGTTTTTT.

This chain connects TRBV2 to TRBJ2-7; 9 bases are a match to TRBD1. Germline loops: CDR1 SNHLY, CDR2 FYNNEI. The CDR3 is 14 amino acids. Unmatched junction bases numbered 2, after V lost 3 bases and J lost 2 bases. CDR3 bases: TGTGCCAGCAGTGACGGGACAGGGACCTACGAGCAGTACTTC. It specifies CASSDGTGTYEQYF.

J is TRBJ1-6 and V is TRBV6-5; no reliable D call. The CDR3 has 15 residues. Germline CDR1 MNHEY, CDR2 SVGAGI. V lost 6 bases to trimming and J lost 3 bases, with 12 bases between them. CDR3 in amino acids: CASRDRPDYNSPLHF. The CDR3 coding sequence is TGTGCCAGCAGGGATCGACCCGACTATAATTCACCCCTCCACTTT.

V and J are TRBV15 and TRBJ2-5; D gene unclear. The ends were cut back, 5 bases at V and 1 base at J, with 14 bases in the middle. CDR3 length equals 15 residues. Germline values: CDR1 LNHNV, CDR2 YYDKDF (reference sequence). The CDR3, as DNA: TGTGCCACCAGCCGCCAGCCAACCTCCCAAGAGACCCAGTACTTC. It codes for CATSRQPTSQETQYF.